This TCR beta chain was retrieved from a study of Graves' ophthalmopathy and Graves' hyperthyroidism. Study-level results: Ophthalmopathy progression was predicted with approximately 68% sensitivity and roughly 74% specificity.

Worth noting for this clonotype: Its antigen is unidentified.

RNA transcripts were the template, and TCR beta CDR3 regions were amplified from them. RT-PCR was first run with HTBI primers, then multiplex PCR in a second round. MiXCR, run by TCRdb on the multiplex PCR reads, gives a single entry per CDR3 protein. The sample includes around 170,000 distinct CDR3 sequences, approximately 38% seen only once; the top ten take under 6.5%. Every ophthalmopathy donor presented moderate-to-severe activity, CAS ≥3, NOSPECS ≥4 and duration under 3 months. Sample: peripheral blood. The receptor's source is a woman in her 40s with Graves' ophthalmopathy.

DNA of the CDR3: TGTGCCGTAAAGAATGTGAACACCGGGGAGCTGTTTTTT. Its protein is CAVKNVNTGELFF. The chain carries TRBV10-3 and TRBJ2-2; D not certain. The CDR3 runs to 13 residues. Trimming removed 11 bases at V and 1 base at J, with 11 bases between. Per germline, CDR1 ENHRY and CDR2 SYGVKD.